This T cell receptor (beta chain) was sequenced during a study of CD8+CD57+ T cells in acquired aplastic anemia. Findings and limits, study-wide: Patients and controls had CD8+ Simpson's diversity values that were not significantly distinct. Found in both controls and patients were around 29 CD8+ CDR3 sequences.

The germline V gene encodes CDR1 ENHRY and CDR2 SYGVKD. There are 15 residues in the CDR3. Trimming removed 2 bases at V and 4 bases at J, with 12 bases between. Note on this clonotype: No antigen is known for it.

For sequencing, patients were chosen who had shown expansion of CD8+CD57+ cells by flow cytometry. Severe acquired aplastic anemia was present in all patients. Profiling of TCR beta VDJ combinations and CDR3 sequences used genomic DNA as template. MiXCR, run by TCRdb on the reads, gives a single entry per CDR3 protein. The sample shows approximately 190,000 distinct CDR3 sequences, more than 45% of them seen only once. Specimen: sorted CD4+, CD8+, or CD8+CD57+ T cells (not recorded which) from PBMCs. The chain employs TRBV10-3 and TRBJ1-3; no definite D call. The TCR originated in a human donor with aplastic anemia. The CDR3 reads CAISESRPGGNTIYF. Written as DNA, the CDR3 is TGTGCCATCAGTGAGAGTCGCCCTGGGGGAAACACCATATATTTT.